The 20 T cell receptor beta chains below were found in one sample sequenced in a study of blood T cell repertoires in COVID-19. The assay was immunoSEQ multiplex PCR, and TCRdb's table has in-frame clones only and misses some. Among some 31,000 clones, approximately 90% were seen once, and the ten largest hold around 2.2%. Sequenced input: peripheral blood. Source of these receptors: a man aged 50-59 years with active COVID-19.

The gene calls are TRBV6-5 and TRBJ1-1; D is possibly TRBD1 (5 bases). The CDR3 is 15 residues long. Trimming removed 2 bases from V and 2 bases from J, with 12 bases in between. Looked up from germline, CDR1 is MNHEY and CDR2 is SVGAGI. The CDR3 loop reads CASSYGGGFNTEAFF. The CDR3 DNA reads as TGTGCCAGCAGTTACGGCGGGGGGTTTAACACTGAAGCTTTCTTT.

This clone is a singleton in its sample. The genes are TRBV5-5 and TRBJ1-1; D gene uncertain. From germline, CDR1 is SGHKS and CDR2 YYEKEE (reference sequence). V was pared by 0 bases and J by 3 bases, with 6 bases between. This CDR3 spans 13 amino acids. The CDR3 protein is CASSLAGYTEAFF. DNA for the CDR3: TGTGCCAGCAGCTTGGCGGGTTACACTGAAGCTTTCTTT. Looking up the rest from reference TRBV5-5 and TRBJ1-1 gives the full variable domain: DAGVTQSPTHLIKTRGQQVTLRCSPISGHKSVSWYQQVLGQGPQFIFQYYEKEERGRGNFPDRFSARQFPNYSSELNVNALLLGDSALYLCASSLAGYTEAFFGQGTRLTVV.

This chain connects TRBV28 to TRBJ2-6; 10 bases are a match to TRBD1. With V trimmed by 5 bases and J by 2 bases, 0 bases remained unmatched. From germline, CDR1 is MDHEN and CDR2 SYDVKM. The length of the CDR3 is 15 residues. CDR3: CASSGQGAGANVLTF. The CDR3 DNA sequence: TGTGCCAGCAGTGGACAGGGGGCTGGGGCCAACGTCCTGACTTTC.

By share, this clone ranks as medium-sized (0.01 to 0.1%). This chain joins TRBV29-1 and TRBJ2-5, with D possibly TRBD2 on 6 matching bases. Trimming pared 6 bases from V and 2 bases from J, leaving 19 bases between. CDR1 is SQVTM and CDR2 is ANQGSEA in the germline V gene. The length of the CDR3 is 15 residues. CDR3 nucleotide sequence: TGCAGCGTGAACCCAGCGGGCACCCCACAAGAGACCCAGTACTTC. Its translation is CSVNPAGTPQETQYF.

This clone was observed a handful of times. DNA for the CDR3: TGTGCCAGCAGCGTCGGACAGGGGCGAAATTCACCCCTCCACTTT. Translated, it gives CASSVGQGRNSPLHF. The V and J genes are TRBV9 and TRBJ1-6; 9 nucleotides agree with TRBD1. After removal of 2 bases from V and 7 bases from J, the junction contained 4 bases not matched to a gene. From germline, CDR1 is SGDLS and CDR2 YYNGEE. CDR3 length: 15 amino acids.

The chain couples TRBV18 to TRBJ2-2; 8 bases match TRBD2. The germline V gene has CDR1 KGHSH and CDR2 LQKENI. There are 15 residues in the CDR3. V gave up 3 bases and J gave up 5 bases; unmatched junction bases: 5. CDR3: CASSPPASGTGELFF. CDR3 DNA sequence: TGTGCCAGCTCACCCCCTGCTAGCGGGACCGGGGAGCTGTTTTTT.

CDR3 sequence reads: CASSYGTSVTDTQYF. In DNA, the CDR3 is TGTGCCAGCAGTTACGGGACTAGCGTAACGGATACGCAGTATTTT. The rearrangement joins TRBV6-5 to TRBJ2-3; the match to TRBD2 covers 10 bases. Germline V gene lookup returns CDR1 MNHEY and CDR2 SVGAGI. J lost 6 bases, V lost 2 bases, and 5 bases had no gene match. The CDR3 length is 15 residues.

V usage is TRBV6-5 and J usage is TRBJ1-2; D is perhaps TRBD1 (6 bases). V was shortened by 7 bases and J by 7 bases, with 16 bases between the two germline ends. This CDR3 contains 13 residues. Germline V gene sequence: CDR1 MNHEY, CDR2 SVGAGI. The CDR3 loop reads CASMEDRLVGYTF. In DNA form, the CDR3 reads TGTGCCAGCATGGAAGACAGGTTGGTTGGCTACACCTTC.

This clone was counted a single time. CDR3 sequence (DNA): TGTGCTAGTGGTTTGGCCTCCGGGGGGGCCATCACCGGGGAGCTGTTTTTT. It specifies CASGLASGGAITGELFF. V is TRBV12-5 and J is TRBJ2-2, with 8 bases fitting TRBD2. This CDR3 region has 17 residues. V trimming: 1 base; J trimming: 4 bases; junction bases outside the gene matches: 8. Germline-derived CDR1 and CDR2 are LGHNT and FRNRAP.

The chain has TRBV7-9 and TRBJ2-7; 7 nucleotides agree with TRBD2. The CDR3 covers 15 residues. From germline, CDR1 is SEHNR and CDR2 FQNEAQ (reference sequence). The ends lost 4 bases at V and 2 bases at J; junction bases unmatched: 8. Here the CDR3 DNA reads TGTGCCAGCAGCTCTATAGCGGGTGGACCCTACGAGCAGTACTTC. This gives the protein CASSSIAGGPYEQYF.

This clone has more than one count but fewer than ten. The genes are TRBV7-2 and TRBJ2-7, with D possibly being TRBD2 (6 bases). Germline V lookup: CDR1 SGHTA, CDR2 FQGNSA. CDR3 length equals 15 residues. Between the trimmed V and J ends, which lost 1 base and 0 bases, there was a span of 10 bases. CDR3 protein: CASSLVGRNSYEQYF. DNA of the CDR3: TGTGCCAGCAGCTTAGTGGGGAGGAACTCCTACGAGCAGTACTTC.

J is TRBJ1-4 and V is TRBV3-1 (or the pseudogene TRBV3-2); D possibly corresponds to TRBD1 (5 bases). This CDR3 has 16 residues. The germline V and J ends were trimmed by 4 bases and 5 bases, with 17 bases remaining between them. CDR1 LGHDT and CDR2 YNNKEL come from the germline V gene (reference sequence). CDR3 sequence reads: CASSPSTAGLNEKLFF. As DNA, the CDR3 is TGTGCCAGCAGCCCGTCGACGGCGGGGCTCAATGAAAAACTGTTTTTT.

The V gene is TRBV3-1 (or the pseudogene TRBV3-2), the J gene TRBJ2-3; 8 bases map to TRBD2. With V trimmed by 1 base and J by 5 bases, 5 bases remained unmatched. Germline CDR1 and CDR2: LGHDT and YNNKEL (reference sequence). The CDR3 sequence is 15 residues long. The CDR3 sequence is CASSQAGRAEDTQYF. The CDR3 bases are TGTGCCAGCAGCCAAGCCGGGAGGGCTGAAGATACGCAGTATTTT.

This rearrangement joins TRBV2 to TRBJ1-2, with D hard to call. CDR1 and CDR2 from the germline V gene are SNHLY and FYNNEI. The CDR3 sequence is 13 residues long. Trimming removed 6 bases from V and 3 bases from J, with 11 bases in between. The CDR3 DNA reads as TGTGCCAGCAGGGAGGAACAGCACTATGGCTACACCTTC. Its protein product is CASREEQHYGYTF.

CDR3 in amino acids: CASSFTTSGRTDTQYF. In DNA form, the CDR3 reads TGCGCCAGCAGCTTCACGACTAGCGGACGCACAGATACGCAGTATTTT. V gene TRBV4-1 combines with J gene TRBJ2-3; 9 nucleotides agree with TRBD2. Germline V gene data show CDR1 as MGHRA and CDR2 as YSYEKL. Germline trimming cut 5 bases from V and 1 base from J; bases unmatched to any gene: 7. CDR3 size: 16 residues.

The chain employs TRBV5-4 and TRBJ1-1, with D tentatively TRBD1 (6 bases). CDR1 and CDR2 (germline): SGHNT, YYREEE (reference sequence). This CDR3 has 14 residues. V lost 4 bases and J lost 0, with 10 bases in between. The CDR3 protein is CASSQDRLNTEAFF. The DNA of the CDR3 is TGTGCCAGCAGCCAAGACAGGCTGAACACTGAAGCTTTCTTT. Combining the CDR3 with reference TRBV5-4 and TRBJ1-1 gives the whole variable domain ETGVTQSPTHLIKTRGQQVTLRCSSQSGHNTVSWYQQALGQGPQFIFQYYREEENGRGNFPPRFSGLQFPNYSSELNVNALELDDSALYLCASSQDRLNTEAFFGQGTRLTVV.

The sample holds one count of this clone. The chain combines TRBV9 with TRBJ1-1; no definite D call. The V end was cut by 0 bases, the J end by 1 base, with 13 bases between. The germline gives CDR1 SGDLS, CDR2 YYNGEE. The CDR3 is made up of 16 amino acids. The CDR3 sequence is CASSVGPPQQNTEAFF. CDR3 nucleotides: TGTGCCAGCAGCGTAGGTCCCCCCCAACAGAACACTGAAGCTTTCTTT.

V usage is TRBV5-1 and J usage is TRBJ2-3; 12 nucleotides line up with TRBD2. Germline CDR1 and CDR2: SGHRS and YFSETQ. The CDR3 loop spans 16 amino acids. Losses at the gene ends were 0 bases for V and 8 bases for J; bases not matched to a gene: 7. Here the CDR3 reads CASSLGLAGAQGTQYF. In DNA form, the CDR3 reads TGCGCCAGCAGCTTGGGACTAGCGGGGGCCCAAGGTACGCAGTATTTT.

The CDR3 nucleotides are TGTGCCAGCAGCCTCGTGGGGGGGCGCTCGGCGGGAGCCCCCAATGAGCAGTTCTTC. Protein product: CASSLVGGRSAGAPNEQFF. The chain uses TRBV4-2 and TRBJ2-1; tentatively, D is TRBD2 (7 bases). The germline V gene has CDR1 LGHNA and CDR2 YNFKEQ. The V gene lost 4 bases and the J gene lost 6 bases, with 28 bases spanning the gap. This CDR3 spans 19 amino acids.

The chain carries TRBV3-1 (or the pseudogene TRBV3-2) and TRBJ2-1, with TRBD2 matching 8 bases. Trimming removed 1 base from V and 1 base from J; junction bases left unmatched: 6. Germline CDR1 LGHDT, CDR2 YNNKEL (reference sequence). The CDR3 is made up of 17 amino acids. CDR3 sequence (DNA): TGTGCCAGCAGCCAAGTCGGGGGGGCCGGTTCCTACAATGAGCAGTTCTTC. Its translation: CASSQVGGAGSYNEQFF.